This T cell receptor (beta chain) originates from a study of T cell repertoires in cytomegalovirus infection. Study-level information: Recently identified HLA-C-restricted CMV epitopes were used, and well-studied HLA-B-restricted CMV epitopes were used as well. From public TCR beta signatures came an indication of both CMV infection and matching HLA type.

After removal of 2 bases from V and 8 bases from J, the junction contained 12 bases not matched to a gene. Germline CDR1 and CDR2: SGHDT and YYEEEE. The CDR3 extends over 16 amino acids. On this clonotype itself: Its antigen is unknown.

Each CDR3 protein gets one entry after TCRdb re-called the reads with MiXCR. The data contain tens of thousands of distinct CDR3 sequences, roughly two fifths of them singletons. The sample consisted of CD8+ T cells from cultured PBMCs, taken from culture after CMV antigen stimulation. This receptor was identified in a human donor in good health (CMV status not recorded). Some clones in this sample may be carry-over from other donors' samples. The gene calls are TRBV5-6 and TRBJ2-3; TRBD2 matches 9 bases. The CDR3 DNA reads TGTGCCAGCAGCTTTGCGACTAGCGGACTCGCGGGTACGCAGTATTTT. Translating gives CASSFATSGLAGTQYF.